This TCR beta chain stems from a study of cytomegalovirus exposure and HLA in healthy donors (dated by TCRdb to about 2017). In the study overall: An earlier analysis of about 530 of the donors reported about 280 Gb of sequence data and 100 million to 120 million unique TCR beta sequences obtained from some 170 million T cells. About 330 gigabases of sequencing data and around 90 million unique TCR sequences made up an early release that covered about 640 HLA-typed donors. Among the roughly 400 genotyped donors, approximately 76% belonged to the genetic ancestry cluster associated with self-reported Caucasian donors. The aim of the study was to test whether cataloging public T cell receptors could identify signatures of past pathogen exposure. Using immunosequencing, the study profiled T cell repertoires from some 670 subjects and related those repertoires to cytomegalovirus serostatus. Besides the first cohort of 666 subjects, a separate validation cohort made up of 120 different subjects was used. To predict cytomegalovirus infection status, the study combined high-throughput TCR immunosequencing, statistical association of individual TCRs with disease status, and machine learning. To study patterns of TCR occurrence, a later analysis re-analyzed previously published TCR beta repertoires from around 700 donors and added high-resolution HLA genotyping. The later analysis used no new phenotypic data to find candidate immune exposures, relying instead on TCR beta sequences and their occurrence across donors. An earlier analysis of 500 to 650 of the donors applied high-throughput TCR beta sequencing to assess whether each TCR beta V gene segment acted as functional or pseudogenic. Donor age, sex, ethnicity and CMV serostatus were compiled alongside the repertoire data. Genome-wide SNP genotypes for about three fifths of the roughly 670 donors were used in a later genetic analysis, which treated that subset as a discovery cohort. Every repertoire in the discovery cohort had been generated on one and the same sequencing platform. Class I and class II HLA loci were covered by the typing at four-digit resolution. The number of donors typed differed by locus, with roughly 620-630 for A, B, C, DRB1 and DQB1, 522 for DQA1, 600 to 610 for DPA1, and around 450 for DPB1. Five DR-DQ haplotypes were handled as single units for association and clustering, since linkage in the cohort was strong. Among 300 to 500 genotyped donors of the cohort, an average of roughly 230,000 unique TCR beta nucleotide sequences was sequenced per donor, of which 15% to 20% were non-productive.

Libraries were built with the immunoSEQ multiplex PCR assay. For the multiplex PCR, a mixture combining 60 forward primers for TCR Vbeta segments and 13 reverse primers for TCR Jbeta segments was used. Amplification of the CDR3 region of rearranged TCR beta genes was performed with a multiplex PCR assay on genomic DNA. The amplified TCR beta libraries were sequenced on the Illumina HiSeq System as 87-base-pair reads. As for how the authors treated the data: A later analysis counted tens of millions of unique TCR beta chains across the 670 or so repertoires, and about 10 million of these chains were shared by at least two donors. A nearest-neighbor algorithm error-corrected the raw reads and collapsed the reads into unique sequences, merging closely related sequences to remove PCR and sequencing errors. V, D and J gene segments were assigned by aligning CDR3 sequences to IMGT reference sequences. For a sequence to be retained, at least a six-nucleotide match to both a V gene segment and a J gene segment was required. Rearrangements were classified as productive when the CDR3 lacked stop codons and remained in frame with V and J, and all other rearrangements were classified as non-productive. Following IMGT convention, CDR3 was defined as the stretch from the second conserved V-encoded cysteine up to the conserved J-encoded phenylalanine. Sequences without an unambiguous match to a single V gene segment were excluded from the earlier analysis of over 500 of the donors. In an earlier analysis of 587 of the donors, a V segment was called functional when productive rearrangements were above 56.7%, and segregating when the standard deviation between donors exceeded 5%. A statistical classification framework was developed to diagnose cytomegalovirus status using the catalog of TCR beta chain sequences. In a later analysis, V and J genes were assigned by comparing TCR nucleotide sequences against IMGT/GENE-DB human TR gene sequences. The TCRdist pipeline was used in a later analysis to assign CDR3 sequences and most-parsimonious VDJ recombination scenarios. In a later analysis, each TCR beta chain was defined by its CDR3 amino acid sequence together with its V-gene family, and reads without a unique V-gene family were excluded. A later analysis removed 592 highly shared, low-generation-probability nucleotide sequences to deal with suspected cross-contamination and a sequencing artifact. In a later analysis, a clonal expansion index was calculated for each public chain from normalized within-repertoire ranks of inferred template counts. A later analysis computed generation probabilities with a VDJ recombination model fitted to out-of-frame rearrangements, and checked the results against IGoR. A later analysis scored TCR-TCR, TCR-HLA and TCR-CMV co-occurrence with hypergeometric tests, applying a repertoire-size bias correction to TCR pairs. To estimate false discovery rates, a later analysis permuted the HLA or CMV assignments 20 times. In a later analysis, co-occurring TCRs were grouped using DBSCAN, and TCRdist sequence similarity was added for clustering within HLA-allele-positive subsets. Co-occurrence clustering excluded repertoires with fewer than 30,000 or more than 120,000 public chains, plus five with anomalous nucleotide sharing. The source is immuneACCESS, and TCRdb retained only in-frame sequences with V and J called. Part of the clones is not carried over; for the studies checked, unresolved V genes explain less than half of this, and the remainder is unexplained. The D gene and trimming were derived from the DNA, and the V and J assignments and clone size from that table. The sample includes 150,000 to 200,000 clones, with more than 70% observed a single time. Of the sample, less than 0.4% is held by the ten largest clones.

The cohort consisted of 600 to 700 healthy bone marrow donors. At the time of sampling, all cohort members were nominally healthy, though unrecorded immune exposures were likely present. The donor tested CMV seronegative and was one of the 352 seronegative cohort members. A peripheral blood sample was collected from each donor, and TCR beta sequencing was performed on peripheral blood mononuclear cells. The Qiagen DNeasy Blood Extraction Kit was used to extract genomic DNA from the blood cell samples. The investigation overall reported the following: Broadly in line with IMGT annotations, most TCR beta V segments showed up in productive rearrangements about 87% or about 30% of the time in an earlier analysis of a few hundred of the donors. At a false discovery rate of 0.05, a later analysis linked fewer than 20,000 TCR beta sequences to specific HLA alleles. A further reported finding was that TCR beta sequences accurately predicted the HLA-A and HLA-B alleles for most subjects in the first cohort. A later analysis found that HLA-associated TCR beta chains were more clonally expanded and had lower generation probabilities than equally common non-associated chains. In vitro tests confirmed that three of the cytomegalovirus-associated TCR beta chains recognize cytomegalovirus antigens. Immune exposure information for the cohort was limited to CMV serostatus. Some IMGT-functional V segments, including TRBV6-2 and TRBV6-3, could not be distinguished by the 87-base-pair reads and were therefore excluded. The authors suggested that the approach could potentially be extended to other disease states and immunological phenotypes. Only TCR beta chains were sequenced in this cohort, and the absence of alpha or paired-chain data limited detectable features. When HLA alleles, especially DR and DQ, strongly co-occurred, attributing TCR associations to individual alleles was difficult. The presence/absence analyses assumed that sequencing depth was roughly uniform across donors, and that assumption may not be true. According to a later analysis, TCR association rates differed among HLA loci, with DRB1 alleles showing the most associated TCRs and HLA-C alleles showing the fewest. Correlated functional status among segregating V segments might reflect linkage disequilibrium, but an unknown experimental factor could not be ruled out. A later genetic analysis reported fewer N-insertions in productive TCRs among donors in an Asian-associated ancestry cluster than the roughly 700-donor mean. Several of the top co-occurrence clusters appeared to be linked to parvovirus B19, influenza, CMV and Epstein-Barr virus, according to a later analysis. Because counts were too low, about 18 rarely observed V segments, including chromosome 9 orphons, were left out of the earlier analysis of 500 to 750 of the donors. Because some donors lacked HLA typing at each locus, the association tests relied only on the typed subset. Across donors, most TCR sequences were observed very rarely, whereas some public TCRs were present in many individuals. A later genetic analysis associated a missense DCLRE1C variant with V-gene and J-gene trimming of TCR beta chains, and an independent cohort replicated the association. A cluster of highly shared sequence variants was judged likely to be a technical artifact of the sequencing pipeline. Most CMV-associated TCR beta chains appeared to be HLA-restricted in a later analysis, and the HLA associations seemed to be driven largely by CMV exposure. The classifier was reported to diagnose cytomegalovirus status with high specificity and sensitivity in both the original and validation cohorts. The study listed approximately 150 TCR beta chains as associated with cytomegalovirus.

V is pared back by 1 base and J by 9 bases, with 19 bases lying between the germline termini. The germline V gene (reference sequence) yields GTSNPN for CDR1 and SVGIG for CDR2. The CDR3 runs 15 amino acids, cysteine and phenylalanine included. This entry keeps only the CDR3 DNA: 45 bases, framed from base 1. Turning to this clone: This receptor's antigen is unknown. No much larger clone exists at a distance of one base, and base qualities are not known.

This receptor chain uses TRBV30 and TRBJ2-4, and the D gene may be TRBD2, 6 bases matching. The sequence was obtained from a boy aged 2 to 10 in good health and CMV-seronegative. The sequenced sample consisted of PBMCs. The CDR3 loop reads CAWSEARAPGGIQYF. The sequenced DNA: TGTGCCTGGAGTGAAGCCCGGGCTCCCGGGGGCATTCAGTACTTC.